The subject of this entry is one T cell receptor beta chain. This clonotype was seen a handful of times. Its antigen remains undetermined. Per-nucleotide qualities are absent, and no much larger clonotype sits a single base away. The data stem from a study of T cells in Graves' hyperthyroidism and ophthalmopathy (dated by TCRdb to about 2019). Study-level background: Peripheral blood samples were taken at the time of initial diagnosis, prior to any treatment. A discovery cohort of about a hundred patients, roughly 45 with Graves' ophthalmopathy and approximately 55 with stable Graves' hyperthyroidism, was used to find distinguishing TCR V-J signatures. Prospective prediction of ophthalmopathy was tested in an independent validation cohort consisting of 18 hyperthyroidism patients and approximately 16 patients who later progressed to ophthalmopathy. For training and testing, the 95 to 100 patients in the discovery cohort were randomly divided in a 7:3 ratio. In about six Graves' hyperthyroidism patients, the study also compared T-cell repertoires from thyroid tissue with T-cell repertoires from blood. After blood sampling, hyperthyroidism patients were treated with methimazole at a starting dose of 30 mg daily, and ophthalmopathy patients were treated with high-dose intravenous methylprednisolone. The paper describes TCR Vbeta CDR3 sequencing of more than 120 peripheral blood samples, made up of roughly 40 ophthalmopathy patients, approximately 76 hyperthyroidism patients and approximately 17 progressor patients. Beyond this particular receptor, the publication reports: Ophthalmopathy was separated from stable hyperthyroidism by a 13 V-J signature model, with about 88% sensitivity and about 81% specificity obtained in cross-validation and 80%/75% obtained in testing. No statistical method was used to fix the sample size in advance, and group allocation was not hidden from the investigators. Most expanded thyroid clonotypes (frequency above 0.001) were also detected in blood, a finding suggesting that blood repertoires may reflect thyroid immune responses. In validation, the model predicted progression to ophthalmopathy a median of about 6 months before onset, with roughly 70% sensitivity and nearly 75% specificity.

The TCR beta CDR3 regions were amplified from the RNA transcripts. For the first round of RT-PCR on the TCR CDR3, the HTBI primer set was used together with the Qiagen OneStep RT-PCR kit. Libraries were constructed in a second round of multiplex PCR, after which size selection and purification were performed. Sequencing of the libraries was done on an Illumina HiSeq2000 using paired-end 100 bp reads. Regarding the original processing steps: Raw data were processed with SOAPnuke, discarding reads with adapters, uncalled bases, mean Phred below 15, or no exact constant-primer or identifier match. High-quality paired reads were merged with COPE v1.2.5, and unique nucleotide sequences were defined as clonotypes. MiTCR v1.1 was used to align the clonotypes against IMGT TRBV, TRBD and TRBJ reference segments. Analysis was restricted to V-J combinations with a frequency above 0.0001, which covered over 98% of repertoires. A TCS score was defined as the ratio between F50 (clonal expansion) and ExV (chaos), using BLOSUM62-based TCRdist between CDR3 peptides within each V-J. Welch's t-statistics and random forest reduced 500 to 650 V-J features to 13, which were used in a naive Bayes classifier (R e1071). TCRdb ran its own pipeline on the public reads, namely fastp trimming at Q25 and MiXCR clone calling, and kept in-frame beta chains. Each CDR3 protein appears once, grouped with its most common genes and DNA. The V and J calls reflect TCRdb's pipeline rather than the authors' work. Within this sample are 300,000 to 400,000 distinct CDR3 sequences, with under 15% of them counted one time only. The ten top clones hold 9% to 9.5% of the sample.

The germline V gene yields ENHRY for CDR1 and SYGVKD for CDR2. At the junction V is shortened by 8 bases and J by 1 base; bases outside the gene matches: 1. The CDR3 goes from the cysteine to the phenylalanine over 13 residues. CDR3 DNA is the only sequence kept; it has 39 bases, read in frame from the first base. Stable Graves' hyperthyroidism was defined as the absence of progression to ophthalmopathy over 18 months of follow-up. Hyperthyroidism patients were newly diagnosed, had a disease duration of under 2 months, and were aged 18 to 65 years. The study excluded patients with uncontrolled infections, other autoimmune diseases, pregnancy or lactation. Clinical symptoms, serum thyroxine and TRAb, thyroid ultrasound, and orbital computed tomography formed the basis for the diagnoses. Ficoll-Paque density gradient centrifugation was used to isolate PBMCs from under 11 ml of fresh peripheral blood. Trizol reagent was used to extract total RNA, and RNA quality was then checked on an Agilent 2100 Bioanalyzer.

This TCR was sampled from a woman between 18 and 29 years old with Graves' hyperthyroidism. The V and J genes are TRBV10-3 and TRBJ2-2, with 7 bases aligning to TRBD1. The source material was blood. The CDR3 corresponds to CAIGTENTGELFF. The nucleotide sequence reads TGTGCCATCGGGACAGAGAACACCGGGGAGCTGTTTTTT.